What follows are 28 T cell receptor beta chains derived from one specimen sequenced in a study of human T cells and chemical hapten exposure. TCRdb re-called the RACE reads with MiXCR, one entry per CDR3 protein. The table has 180,000 or so distinct CDR3 sequences, about 25% seen once. Sample time point: patch test 3, about 24 weeks after DPC sensitization. Treatment noted: therapeutic diphenylcyclopropenone sensitization with weekly scalp DPC. The sequences come from whole blood, collected in connection with sensitization to the hapten diphenylcyclopropenone (DPC). Every receptor here comes from a woman aged 40-49 years with alopecia areata. Some clones in this sample may be carry-over from other donors' samples.

This chain uses TRBV27 with TRBJ2-1, with 8 bases aligning to TRBD2. The V segment lost 6 bases and the J segment 4 bases; nucleotides outside the gene matches: 11. There are 16 residues in the CDR3. From germline, CDR1 is MNHEY and CDR2 SMNVEV (reference sequence). The CDR3 loop reads CASRGLGLAGYNEQFF. For the CDR3, the DNA is TGTGCCAGCAGAGGTTTGGGGCTAGCGGGTTACAATGAGCAGTTCTTC.

The V call is TRBV2, the J call TRBJ2-5; 7 nucleotides match TRBD1. Germline CDR1 and CDR2: SNHLY and FYNNEI. This CDR3 is built from 14 residues. Germline trimming cut 5 bases from V and 4 bases from J; bases unmatched to any gene: 7. The CDR3 DNA reads TGTGCCAGCAGTCTGGACAGGTGGTCAGAGACCCAGTACTTC. Encoded protein: CASSLDRWSETQYF.

A few counts support this clonotype. The genes are TRBV28 and TRBJ2-1, with D perhaps matching TRBD1 (6 bases). The germline V gene has CDR1 MDHEN and CDR2 SYDVKM. V was pared by 7 bases and J by 11 bases, with 21 bases between. The CDR3 is 14 residues long. The CDR3 is CASTSYRQAIQQFF. The DNA of the CDR3 is TGTGCCAGCACTTCCTACCGACAGGCCATTCAGCAGTTCTTC.

This clonotype came up many times. The junction differs from germline at one of its ends, possibly a read error. The chain couples TRBV4-2 to TRBJ2-7, with 9 nucleotides matching TRBD1. CDR3 length: 14 residues. Germline-derived CDR1 and CDR2 are LGHNA and YNFKEQ. The CDR3 DNA follows: TGCGCCAGCAGCCAAGGGACAGGGCGCTACGAGCAGTACTTC. Protein product: CASSQGTGRYEQYF.

The CDR3 reads CASSPTSGPKRFF. CDR3 bases: TGTGCCAGCAGCCCGACTAGCGGTCCAAAACGGTTCTTC. The chain combines TRBV7-6 with TRBJ2-1, with 9 bases lining up with TRBD2. The length of the CDR3 is 13 residues. Germline V CDR1 and CDR2: SGHVS, FNYEAQ. V was pared by 5 bases and J by 15 bases, with 11 bases of the junction left unmatched.

The chain joins TRBV28 to TRBJ2-2; no clear D gene. V was pared by 4 bases and J by 6 bases, with 9 bases between. CDR1 and CDR2 from the germline V gene are MDHEN and SYDVKM. The CDR3 is made up of 13 amino acids. CDR3 DNA sequence: TGTGCCAGCAGTTATACTACCTCCGGGGAGCTGTTTTTT. Translated, it gives CASSYTTSGELFF.

The sample holds one count of this clonotype. Its ends do not fully match the called genes, so a read error is possible. The J gene is TRBJ1-5, the V gene TRBV23-1; possible D gene TRBD1, 6 bases. TRBV23-1 carries the ORF label, with uncertain function. The CDR3 has 17 amino acids. CDR3 bases: TGCGCCGGCAGTCCCAGGCTACGGGGGGCGTTGTATCAGCCCCAGCATTTT. This codes for CAGSPRLRGALYQPQHF.

The V call is TRBV19, the J call TRBJ2-3; D is undetermined. Trimming took off 8 bases at V and 2 bases at J, with 11 bases between the two ends. Germline lookup yields CDR1 LNHDA and CDR2 SQIVND (reference sequence). The CDR3 consists of 13 residues. CDR3 amino acids: CASSKSHTDTQYF. The CDR3 bases are TGTGCCAGTTCGAAGTCTCACACAGATACGCAGTATTTT.

The chain combines TRBV4-2 with TRBJ2-5; 11 bases are shared with TRBD2. Trimming removed 0 bases from V and 5 bases from J; junction bases left unmatched: 8. CDR1 is LGHNA, CDR2 YNFKEQ, per germline. The CDR3 is 17 residues long. This chain's CDR3 is CASSQDLTSGAGETQYF. The CDR3 DNA reads TGTGCCAGCAGCCAAGACTTGACTAGCGGGGCGGGGGAGACCCAGTACTTC.

The chain is built from TRBV28 and TRBJ1-2; weak D call: TRBD1 (5 bases). Germline lookup yields CDR1 MDHEN and CDR2 SYDVKM. This CDR3 comprises 14 residues. Trimming took off 1 base at V and 4 bases at J, with 10 bases between the two ends. The CDR3 is CASSLSGRVYGYTF. CDR3 bases: TGTGCCAGCAGTTTATCGGGCAGGGTCTATGGCTACACCTTC.

This clonotype was recorded a few times. DNA for the CDR3: TGTGCCAGCAGTGAAGGGCTCCGCTACGAGCAGTACTTC. Amino acids: CASSEGLRYEQYF. The rearrangement joins TRBV6-1 to TRBJ2-7; D is undetermined. This CDR3 is built from 13 residues. V lost 1 base and J lost 3, with 7 bases in between. The germline gives CDR1 MNHNS, CDR2 SASEGT.

The V call is TRBV7-9, the J call TRBJ2-5, with D possibly TRBD1 on 6 matching bases. Trimming cost V 6 bases and J 4 bases, with 15 bases left between them. Germline V gene sequence: CDR1 SEHNR, CDR2 FQNEAQ (reference sequence). This CDR3 contains 14 residues. This chain's CDR3 is CASRATGRGETQYF. CDR3 nucleotide sequence: TGTGCCAGCAGAGCGACAGGACGCGGAGAGACCCAGTACTTC.

The genes are TRBV7-9 and TRBJ2-3, with no clear D. V was cut by 1 base and J by 2 bases, with 10 bases left in between. The CDR3 is 15 residues long. The V gene's germline CDR1 is SEHNR and CDR2 FQNEAQ (reference sequence). The CDR3 protein is CASSLESHHTDTQYF. The CDR3 nucleotides are TGTGCCAGCAGCTTAGAGTCGCACCACACAGATACGCAGTATTTT.

This clonotype was counted a few times. V and J are TRBV7-2 and TRBJ1-5; TRBD1 might be the D (6 bases). V was shortened by 5 bases and J by 4 bases, with 9 bases between the two germline ends. The CDR3 length is 13 residues. Germline V gene sequence: CDR1 SGHTA, CDR2 FQGNSA. The CDR3, as DNA: TGTGCCAGCAGCGTAACAGGGAATCAGCCCCAGCATTTT. Translated, it gives CASSVTGNQPQHF.

This chain connects TRBV5-5 to TRBJ2-3; the D is unclear. The CDR3 extends over 14 amino acids. The germline gives CDR1 SGHKS, CDR2 YYEKEE (reference sequence). V was clipped by 4 bases and J by 2 bases, with 11 bases between them. CDR3 residues: CASSLQTTTDTQYF. CDR3 DNA sequence: TGTGCCAGCAGCCTACAAACTACCACAGATACGCAGTATTTT.

The chain is built from TRBV6-5 and TRBJ1-6, with 7 bases fitting TRBD1. V shed 0 bases, J shed 7 bases, and the junction held 3 bases outside the gene matches. Germline assignment: CDR1 MNHEY and CDR2 SVGAGI. CDR3 length: 15 amino acids. CDR3 in DNA: TGTGCCAGCAGTTACTCAACAGGGGCCAATTCACCCCTCCACTTT. It specifies CASSYSTGANSPLHF.

This clonotype was counted a few times. The chain carries TRBV5-1 and TRBJ2-2, with D possibly matching TRBD1 (6 bases). Germline assignment: CDR1 SGHRS and CDR2 YFSETQ. The germline V and J ends were trimmed by 4 bases and 0 bases, with 13 bases remaining between them. The CDR3 length is 16 residues. Here the CDR3 reads CASSPRDTPNTGELFF. CDR3 DNA sequence: TGCGCCAGCAGCCCCCGGGACACTCCGAACACCGGGGAGCTGTTTTTT. Based on the CDR3 plus reference TRBV5-1 and TRBJ2-2, the full variable domain is KAGVTQTPRYLIKTRGQQVTLSCSPISGHRSVSWYQQTPGQGLQFLFEYFSETQRNKGNFPGRFSGRQFSNSRSEMNVSTLELGDSALYLCASSPRDTPNTGELFFGEGSRLTVL.

V and J are TRBV11-3 and TRBJ2-3; TRBD1 matches at 9 bases. There are 14 residues in the CDR3. Trimming took 4 bases from V and 7 from J; bases not matched to a gene: 6. Per germline, CDR1 SGHNT and CDR2 YENEEA. This chain's CDR3 is CASSWGTGTYTQYF. DNA of the CDR3: TGTGCCAGCAGCTGGGGGACAGGGACATATACGCAGTATTTT.

The chain has TRBV6-5 and TRBJ2-5; D is perhaps TRBD1 (5 bases). This CDR3 spans 14 amino acids. The V gene lost 0 bases and the J gene lost 5 bases, with 10 bases spanning the gap. Germline loops: CDR1 MNHEY, CDR2 SVGAGI. CDR3 sequence reads: CASSYSPRAETQYF. Written as DNA, the CDR3 is TGTGCCAGCAGTTACTCCCCCAGGGCTGAGACCCAGTACTTC.

This clonotype showed up just a few times. V usage is TRBV29-1 and J usage is TRBJ2-7; D possibly uses TRBD1 or TRBD2 (6 bases each). Germline-derived CDR1 and CDR2 are SQVTM and ANQGSEA. Between the trimmed V and J ends, which lost 3 bases and 6 bases, there was a span of 12 bases. CDR3 length equals 12 residues. The CDR3 protein is CSVDQGGSEQYF. CDR3 sequence (DNA): TGCAGCGTTGATCAAGGGGGGTCCGAGCAGTACTTC.

Only a few counts were recorded for this clonotype. This chain joins TRBV24-1 and TRBJ1-1; tentative D call: TRBD1 (6 bases). Germline V gives CDR1 KGHDR, CDR2 SFDVKD. V gave up 3 bases and J gave up 10 bases, with 11 bases separating them. This CDR3 is 12 amino acids long. CDR3 protein: CATSDRGTAAFF. DNA of the CDR3: TGTGCCACCAGTGATAGGGGGACGGCAGCTTTCTTT.

This clonotype was detected only a few times. The chain is built from TRBV21-1 and TRBJ2-2. TRBV21-1 is a known pseudogene. The CDR3 covers 8 residues. The CDR3 DNA is TGTGCCATCGGGGAGCTGTTTTTT. Protein sequence: CAIGELFF.

This chain joins TRBV7-2 and TRBJ1-6; the D gene is possibly TRBD1 (6 bases). Trimming stripped 6 bases from V and 6 bases from J, with 12 bases between. The CDR3 has 14 residues. From germline, CDR1 is SGHTA and CDR2 FQGNSA. The CDR3, as DNA: TGTGCCAGCAGTATCGCAGGGGCTAATTCACCCCTCCACTTT. Its protein product is CASSIAGANSPLHF. The full variable domain, its missing parts supplied by reference TRBV7-2 and TRBJ1-6, is GAGVSQSPSNKVTEKGKDVELRCDPISGHTALYWYRQSLGQGLEFLIYFQGNSAPDKSGLPSDRFSAERTGGSVSTLTIQRTQQEDSAVYLCASSIAGANSPLHFGNGTRLTVT.

This clonotype was recorded a few times. The rearrangement joins TRBV4-2 to TRBJ2-7, with TRBD2 matching 7 bases. Germline loops: CDR1 LGHNA, CDR2 YNFKEQ. CDR3 size: 16 residues. V was pared by 0 bases and J by 2 bases, with 7 bases of the junction left unmatched. CDR3 in DNA: TGTGCCAGCAGCCAAGATTTGCGGGAGCAAACCTACGAGCAGTACTTC. This encodes CASSQDLREQTYEQYF.

The gene calls are TRBV4-1 and TRBJ2-3, with a weak D call TRBD2 (6 bases). The CDR3 has 17 amino acids. Trimming pared 0 bases from V and 4 bases from J, leaving 17 bases between. Germline V gene lookup returns CDR1 MGHRA and CDR2 YSYEKL. The chain's CDR3 is CASSQDVGTGSPDTQYF. DNA of the CDR3: TGCGCCAGCAGCCAAGATGTTGGGACCGGGAGTCCAGATACGCAGTATTTT.

In this sample, this clonotype turned up a few times. The chain has TRBV4-1 and TRBJ1-2; no clear D. Deletions cut 1 base from V and 4 bases from J, with 7 bases between. Germline CDR1 is MGHRA and CDR2 is YSYEKL. The CDR3 consists of 13 residues. The CDR3, as DNA: TGCGCCAGCAGCCAAGGTCCAGCCTATGGCTACACCTTC. This encodes CASSQGPAYGYTF.

The chain is built from TRBV7-9 and TRBJ2-4; 12 bases agree with TRBD2. Germline V gives CDR1 SEHNR, CDR2 FQNEAQ (reference sequence). The junction had 0 bases not matched to a gene; V was cut back by 3 bases and J by 3 bases. The CDR3 runs 15 residues. The CDR3 DNA reads TGTGCCAGCAGCTTGACTAGCGGGAGCAAAAACATTCAGTACTTC. Translating gives CASSLTSGSKNIQYF.

This clonotype turned up a few times. This chain uses TRBV19 with TRBJ2-3; no definite D call. The CDR3 has 14 residues. V was cut by 3 bases and J by 0 bases, with 7 bases left in between. Germline loops: CDR1 LNHDA, CDR2 SQIVND (reference sequence). The CDR3 DNA follows: TGTGCCAGTAGTATGCTGGGCAGCACAGATACGCAGTATTTT. Translating gives CASSMLGSTDTQYF.